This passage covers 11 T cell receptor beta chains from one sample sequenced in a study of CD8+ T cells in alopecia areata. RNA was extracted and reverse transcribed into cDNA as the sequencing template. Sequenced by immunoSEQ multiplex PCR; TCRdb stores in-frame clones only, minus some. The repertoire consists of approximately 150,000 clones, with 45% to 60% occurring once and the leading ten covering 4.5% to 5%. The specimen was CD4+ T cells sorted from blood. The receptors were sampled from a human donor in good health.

The CDR3 protein is CASASLGFQYEQYF. In DNA form, the CDR3 reads TGTGCCAGTGCCTCGTTAGGTTTCCAATACGAGCAGTACTTC. This sequence joins TRBV2 and TRBJ2-7; D uncertain. V lost 9 bases and J 4 bases, leaving 19 bases between the germline ends. The CDR3 totals 14 residues. The germline V gene has CDR1 SNHLY and CDR2 FYNNEI.

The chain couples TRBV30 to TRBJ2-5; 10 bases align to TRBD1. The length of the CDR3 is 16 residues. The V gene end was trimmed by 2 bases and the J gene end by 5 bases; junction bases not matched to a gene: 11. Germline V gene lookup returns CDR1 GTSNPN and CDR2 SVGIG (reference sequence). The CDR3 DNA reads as TGTGCCTGGAGTTTAAAGACAGGGGGCGCCGGGGAGACCCAGTACTTC. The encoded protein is CAWSLKTGGAGETQYF.

CDR3 protein: CASSLGVFRGGYTF. DNA of the CDR3: TGTGCCAGCAGCCTAGGGGTCTTCAGGGGTGGCTACACCTTC. The chain has TRBV7-8 and TRBJ1-2; D is perhaps TRBD1 (6 bases). The V end was cut by 5 bases, the J end by 7 bases, with 17 bases between. Germline CDR1 is SGHVS and CDR2 is FQNEAQ. CDR3 size: 14 residues.

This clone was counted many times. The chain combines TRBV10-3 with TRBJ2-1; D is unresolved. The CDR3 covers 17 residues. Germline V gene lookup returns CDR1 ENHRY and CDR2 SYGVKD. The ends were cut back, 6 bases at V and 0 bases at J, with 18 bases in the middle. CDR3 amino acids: CAISASFAVSSYNEQFF. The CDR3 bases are TGTGCCATCAGCGCCTCCTTCGCGGTGAGCTCCTACAATGAGCAGTTCTTC.

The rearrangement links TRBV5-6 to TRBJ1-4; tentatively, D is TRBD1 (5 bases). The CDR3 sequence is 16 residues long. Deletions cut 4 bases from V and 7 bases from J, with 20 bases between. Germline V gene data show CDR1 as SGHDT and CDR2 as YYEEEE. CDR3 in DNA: TGTGCCAGCAGCAGGACCGGACACCTCGACGGTGAAAAACTGTTTTTT. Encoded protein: CASSRTGHLDGEKLFF. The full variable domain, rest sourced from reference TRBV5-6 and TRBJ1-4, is DAGVTQSPTHLIKTRGQQVTLRCSPKSGHDTVSWYQQALGQGPQFIFQYYEEEERQRGNFPDRFSGHQFPNYSSELNVNALLLGDSALYLCASSRTGHLDGEKLFFGSGTQLSVL.

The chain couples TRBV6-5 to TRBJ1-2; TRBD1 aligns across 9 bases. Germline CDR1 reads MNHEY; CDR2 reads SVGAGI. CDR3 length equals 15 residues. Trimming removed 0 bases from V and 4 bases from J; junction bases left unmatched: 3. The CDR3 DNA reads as TGTGCCAGCAGTTACTCGACAGGGGGTCCCTATGGCTACACCTTC. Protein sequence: CASSYSTGGPYGYTF.

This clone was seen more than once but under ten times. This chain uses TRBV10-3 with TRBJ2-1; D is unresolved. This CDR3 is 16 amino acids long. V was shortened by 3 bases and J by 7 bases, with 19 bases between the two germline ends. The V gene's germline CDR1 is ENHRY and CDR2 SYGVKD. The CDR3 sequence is CAISDDGIFGGNEQFF. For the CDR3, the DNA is TGTGCCATCAGTGACGATGGGATTTTCGGTGGGAATGAGCAGTTCTTC.

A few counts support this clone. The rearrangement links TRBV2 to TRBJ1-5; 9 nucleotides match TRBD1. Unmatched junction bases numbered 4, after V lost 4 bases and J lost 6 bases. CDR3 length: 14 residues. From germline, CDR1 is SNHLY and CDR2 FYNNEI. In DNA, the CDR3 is TGTGCCAGCAGTGTCGGGACAGGGACTCAGCCCCAGCATTTT. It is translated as CASSVGTGTQPQHF.

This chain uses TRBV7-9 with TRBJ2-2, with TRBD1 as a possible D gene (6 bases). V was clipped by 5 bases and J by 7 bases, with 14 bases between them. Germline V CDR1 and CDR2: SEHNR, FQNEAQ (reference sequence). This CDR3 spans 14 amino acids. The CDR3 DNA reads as TGTGCCAGCAGCCCGAACCCACAGGGCGGGGAGCTGTTTTTT. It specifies CASSPNPQGGELFF. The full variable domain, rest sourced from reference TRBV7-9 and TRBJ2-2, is DTGVSQNPRHKITKRGQNVTFRCDPISEHNRLYWYRQTLGQGPEFLTYFQNEAQLEKSRLLSDRFSAERPKGSFSTLEIQRTEQGDSAMYLCASSPNPQGGELFFGEGSRLTVL.

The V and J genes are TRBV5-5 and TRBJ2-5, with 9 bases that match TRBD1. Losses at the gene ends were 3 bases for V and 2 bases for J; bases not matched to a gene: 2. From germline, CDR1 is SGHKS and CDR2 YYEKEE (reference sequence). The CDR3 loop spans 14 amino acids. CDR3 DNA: TGTGCCAGCAGCTGGGGACAGGGTCAAGAGACCCAGTACTTC. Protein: CASSWGQGQETQYF.

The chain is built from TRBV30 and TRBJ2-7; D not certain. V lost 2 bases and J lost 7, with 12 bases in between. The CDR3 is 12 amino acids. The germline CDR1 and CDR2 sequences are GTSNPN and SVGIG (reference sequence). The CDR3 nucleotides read TGTGCCTGGAGTACCGGGTCCCTTGAGCAGTACTTC. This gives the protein CAWSTGSLEQYF.